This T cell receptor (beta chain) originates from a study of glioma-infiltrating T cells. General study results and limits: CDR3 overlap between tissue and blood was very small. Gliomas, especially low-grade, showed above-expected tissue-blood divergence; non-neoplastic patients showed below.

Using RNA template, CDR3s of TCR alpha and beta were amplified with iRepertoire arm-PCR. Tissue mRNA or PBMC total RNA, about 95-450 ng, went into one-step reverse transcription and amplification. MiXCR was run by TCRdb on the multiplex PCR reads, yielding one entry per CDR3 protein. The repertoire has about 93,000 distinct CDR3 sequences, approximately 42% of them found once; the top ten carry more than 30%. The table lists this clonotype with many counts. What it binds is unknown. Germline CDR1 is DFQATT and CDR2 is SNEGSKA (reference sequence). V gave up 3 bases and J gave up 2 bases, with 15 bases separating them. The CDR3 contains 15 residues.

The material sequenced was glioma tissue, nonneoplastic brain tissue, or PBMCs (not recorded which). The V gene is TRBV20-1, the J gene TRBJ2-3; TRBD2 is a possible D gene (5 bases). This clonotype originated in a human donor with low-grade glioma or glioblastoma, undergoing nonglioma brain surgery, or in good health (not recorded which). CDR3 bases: TGCAGTGCTAGGGCGGGCCTTCCTACCACAGATACGCAGTATTTT. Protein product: CSARAGLPTTDTQYF.